This T cell receptor beta chain stems from a study of response to subunit inactivated influenza vaccine. From germline, CDR1 is MNHEY and CDR2 SMNVEV (reference sequence). Trimming removed 7 bases from V and 3 bases from J; junction bases left unmatched: 13. This CDR3 is built from 16 residues. Overall study findings and caveats: Few new T cells, the authors suggested, are recruited by each seasonal influenza vaccination.

This clonotype showed up just a few times. Its antigen is not identified. TCRdb re-called the RT-PCR reads through MiXCR, storing one row per CDR3 protein. The table lists 800,000 or so distinct CDR3 sequences, 21% of them singletons. Here the sequenced sample was PBMCs from blood, taken roughly 5 days after vaccination. The rearrangement joins TRBV27 to TRBJ2-7; 9 bases fit TRBD2. This clonotype was sampled from a man aged 50 or older who received an inactivated influenza vaccine. In DNA, the CDR3 is TGTGCCAGCAAACCGGGACTAGCCCCTCTGGGCTACGAGCAGTACTTC. Amino acid sequence: CASKPGLAPLGYEQYF.